Presented here are 24 T cell receptor beta chains from one specimen sequenced in a study of shared clonotypes between healthy human individuals. CD45RO-negative, CCR7-positively selected cells formed the naive CD8 fraction, excluding terminally differentiated effector memory CD45RA+ cells. Clones were sequenced by immunoSEQ multiplex PCR, and TCRdb holds only the in-frame ones, with some missing. Of some 2 million clones listed, just under 95% are singletons. The sample taken for sequencing was naive CD8+ T cells sorted from blood. The receptors originated from a young man in good health.

J is TRBJ1-5 and V is TRBV6-5, with unresolved D. Germline values: CDR1 MNHEY, CDR2 SVGAGI. V dropped 10 bases and J dropped 3 bases, with 10 bases sitting between them. CDR3 length equals 12 residues. The CDR3 here is CATGLPNQPQHF. CDR3 DNA: TGTGCCACCGGGCTTCCCAATCAGCCCCAGCATTTT.

The gene calls are TRBV7-9 and TRBJ1-1; no firm D call. CDR1 SEHNR and CDR2 FQNEAQ come from the germline V gene (reference sequence). The CDR3 has 14 amino acids. Deletions cut 0 bases from V and 7 bases from J, with 12 bases between. The CDR3 DNA is TGTGCCAGCAGCTTAGCATACGGGGATGGTGAAGCTTTCTTT. Amino acid sequence: CASSLAYGDGEAFF.

Remarks on this clone: The same CDR3 arises from other DNA sequences in this sample as well. This chain connects TRBV28 to TRBJ1-1; no clear D gene. Trimming left V 3 bases short and J 0 bases short, with 5 bases between. This CDR3 region has 13 residues. Germline lookup yields CDR1 MDHEN and CDR2 SYDVKM. Here the CDR3 reads CASSFSMNTEAFF. As DNA, the CDR3 is TGTGCCAGCAGTTTTTCGATGAACACTGAAGCTTTCTTT.

V is TRBV7-9 and J is TRBJ1-2, with 8 bases matching TRBD1. Germline V lookup: CDR1 SEHNR, CDR2 FQNEAQ (reference sequence). The CDR3 length is 14 residues. V gave up 3 bases and J gave up 7 bases; unmatched junction bases: 7. The CDR3, as DNA: TGTGCCAGCAGCTTGCTGACAGGGGCGGGTGGCTACACCTTC. Its protein product is CASSLLTGAGGYTF.

The genes are TRBV27 and TRBJ2-7; 7 nucleotides align to TRBD1. Trimming at V came to 0 bases and at J to 1 base, leaving 6 bases not matched to a gene. The CDR3 runs to 16 residues. Germline-derived CDR1 and CDR2 are MNHEY and SMNVEV (reference sequence). CDR3: CASSLSSRGQSYEQYF. The DNA of the CDR3 is TGTGCCAGCAGTTTATCGTCGAGGGGACAGTCCTACGAGCAGTACTTC.

This clone was recorded many times. The chain combines TRBV29-1 with TRBJ2-7; tentative D call: TRBD1 (6 bases). Trimming took off 6 bases at V and 0 bases at J, with 12 bases between the two ends. In germline, CDR1 is SQVTM, CDR2 ANQGSEA. The CDR3 is 13 amino acids. The CDR3 reads CSVGQKSSYEQYF. In DNA, the CDR3 is TGCAGCGTCGGACAGAAAAGCTCCTACGAGCAGTACTTC.

This clone was seen a few times. This rearrangement joins TRBV2 to TRBJ1-2; TRBD1 might be the D (6 bases). The CDR3 sequence is 15 residues long. Trimming removed 6 bases from V and 4 bases from J, with 18 bases in between. CDR1 SNHLY and CDR2 FYNNEI come from the germline V gene. The CDR3 reads CASRDPGQGTYGYTF. The CDR3 region has the DNA TGTGCCAGCAGGGACCCGGGACAAGGGACCTATGGCTACACCTTC. Drawing the rest from reference TRBV2 and TRBJ1-2, the complete variable domain is EPEVTQTPSHQVTQMGQEVILRCVPISNHLYFYWYRQILGQKVEFLVSFYNNEISEKSEIFDDQFSVERPDGSNFTLKIRSTKLEDSAMYFCASRDPGQGTYGYTFGSGTRLTVV.

The chain combines TRBV7-9 with TRBJ2-1; TRBD1 matches 9 bases. The CDR3 spans 14 residues. Per germline, CDR1 SEHNR and CDR2 FQNEAQ (reference sequence). The junction had 3 bases not matched to a gene; V was cut back by 1 base and J by 8 bases. CDR3 sequence: CASSLEGQGDEQFF. The CDR3 nucleotides are TGTGCCAGCAGCTTAGAGGGACAGGGAGATGAGCAGTTCTTC.

Of note for this clone: Other DNA sequences from this sample encode an identical CDR3 as well. The chain joins TRBV5-4 to TRBJ2-7; the D call may be TRBD1 or TRBD2 (6 bases each). V was pared by 2 bases and J by 0 bases, with 9 bases between. The CDR3 is 14 amino acids. Germline CDR1 is SGHNT and CDR2 is YYREEE (reference sequence). The CDR3 DNA follows: TGTGCCAGCAGCTTCGGGGGCGCCTCCTACGAGCAGTACTTC. Translation: CASSFGGASYEQYF.

The genes are TRBV30 and TRBJ2-3; TRBD2 might be the D (5 bases). Trimming stripped 2 bases from V and 0 bases from J, with 9 bases between. This CDR3 has 14 amino acids. Germline CDR1 and CDR2: GTSNPN and SVGIG (reference sequence). The CDR3 loop reads CAWSSGSSTDTQYF. In nucleotides, the CDR3 is TGTGCCTGGAGTAGCGGATCTAGCACAGATACGCAGTATTTT.

This chain uses TRBV28 with TRBJ2-3; a weak D match, TRBD1 (6 bases). The CDR3 has 15 residues. Germline V gene lookup returns CDR1 MDHEN and CDR2 SYDVKM. Trimming took off 5 bases at V and 0 bases at J, with 12 bases between the two ends. CDR3 loop: CASSAGAASTDTQYF. Here the CDR3 DNA reads TGTGCCAGCAGTGCAGGGGCAGCGAGCACAGATACGCAGTATTTT.

CDR3 coding DNA: TGTGCCAGCAGCTTTTCCCCGGGACAGGGAACACCCGAGCAGTACTTC. Translated: CASSFSPGQGTPEQYF. The chain links TRBV7-9 to TRBJ2-7, with 9 nucleotides matching TRBD1. Germline V lookup: CDR1 SEHNR, CDR2 FQNEAQ (reference sequence). The CDR3 extends over 16 amino acids. The V segment lost 3 bases and the J segment 6 bases; nucleotides outside the gene matches: 12.

The chain joins TRBV7-6 to TRBJ2-3, with no clear D. Germline lookup yields CDR1 SGHVS and CDR2 FNYEAQ. The CDR3 extends over 13 amino acids. V lost 5 bases, J lost 6 bases, and 12 bases lay in between. The CDR3 region is CASSLTFPDTQYF. The CDR3, as DNA: TGTGCCAGCAGCCTGACTTTCCCCGATACGCAGTATTTT.

Notes on this clone: The junction and the germline gene differ at one end; a read error may be behind it. The chain carries TRBV7-6 and TRBJ2-1; the match to TRBD2 covers 9 bases. The CDR3 covers 13 residues. Per germline, CDR1 SGHVS and CDR2 FNYEAQ. CDR3 amino acids: CASSSAGGPERFF. DNA for the CDR3: TGTGCCAGCAGCTCGGCGGGAGGGCCGGAGCGGTTCTTC.

The chain's CDR3 is CASSIGTGISYNSPLHF. The DNA for the CDR3 is TGCGCCAGCAGTATCGGGACAGGGATCTCCTATAATTCACCCCTCCACTTT. This chain connects TRBV4-1 to TRBJ1-6; TRBD1 matches at 9 bases. Unmatched junction bases numbered 6, after V lost 6 bases and J lost 0 bases. The CDR3 is made up of 17 amino acids. The V gene's germline CDR1 is MGHRA and CDR2 YSYEKL.

The J gene is TRBJ1-5, the V gene TRBV28; 7 positions agree with TRBD1. The CDR3 is made up of 17 amino acids. Per the germline V gene, CDR1 is MDHEN and CDR2 is SYDVKM. J gave up 1 base and V 7 bases, and 13 bases lay outside the gene matches. The CDR3 protein is CASTDREVVGSNQPQHF. The CDR3 nucleotides are TGTGCCAGCACCGACAGGGAGGTGGTTGGAAGCAATCAGCCCCAGCATTTT.

This clone was recorded only once. V and J are TRBV15 and TRBJ1-1; a possible D gene is TRBD1 (5 bases). Germline V gene lookup returns CDR1 LNHNV and CDR2 YYDKDF (reference sequence). The CDR3 covers 13 residues. V shed 5 bases and J shed 5 bases, with 12 bases lying between them. As DNA, the CDR3 is TGTGCCACCAGCCCCAGGCGGGGGACTGAAGCTTTCTTT. It is translated as CATSPRRGTEAFF. The variable domain in full, with the rest retrieved from reference TRBV15 and TRBJ1-1, is DAMVIQNPRYQVTQFGKPVTLSCSQTLNHNVMYWYQQKSSQAPKLLFHYYDKDFNNEADTPDNFQSRRPNTSFCFLDIRSPGLGDTAMYLCATSPRRGTEAFFGQGTRLTVV.

V is TRBV21-1 and J is TRBJ2-4; TRBD2 is the table's D call, not checked against the DNA. TRBV21-1 is a recognized pseudogene. CDR3 length: 17 amino acids. The CDR3 reads CASSKAPRSAPKNIQYF. The CDR3 DNA is TGTGCCAGCAGCAAAGCGCCTAGGTCTGCGCCCAAAAACATTCAGTACTTC.

The V call is TRBV5-6, the J call TRBJ1-5, with 10 bases matching TRBD1. This CDR3 contains 14 residues. Germline V lookup: CDR1 SGHDT, CDR2 YYEEEE. After removal of 4 bases from V and 6 bases from J, the junction contained 4 bases not matched to a gene. The CDR3 region is CASSIGTGVQPQHF. For the CDR3, the DNA is TGTGCCAGCAGCATCGGGACAGGGGTTCAGCCCCAGCATTTT.

Only one count was recorded for this clone. J is TRBJ2-5 and V is TRBV25-1; maybe TRBD2 (5 bases). Trimming pared 4 bases from V and 7 bases from J, leaving 13 bases between. Looked up from germline, CDR1 is MGHDK and CDR2 is SYGVNS. The CDR3 is 13 amino acids. Written as DNA, the CDR3 is TGTGCCAGCAGTGTGACGGACTTCGGGACCCAGTACTTC. Translating it yields CASSVTDFGTQYF.

The table lists this clone with a count of one. Other nucleotide sequences in the sample specify the same CDR3. The chain joins TRBV9 to TRBJ1-1, with D unclear. The V and J ends lost 3 bases and 5 bases respectively, with 8 bases between them. Germline V gene data show CDR1 as SGDLS and CDR2 as YYNGEE. There are 12 residues in the CDR3. The chain's CDR3 is CASSAGGTEAFF. The CDR3 DNA reads as TGTGCCAGCAGCGCCGGTGGAACTGAAGCTTTCTTT.

The chain uses TRBV6-1 and TRBJ2-7; 7 bases align to TRBD1. Germline loops: CDR1 MNHNS, CDR2 SASEGT. The V segment lost 1 base and the J segment 2 bases; nucleotides outside the gene matches: 5. The CDR3 length is 15 residues. CDR3 in DNA: TGTGCCAGCAGTGAAGGGCAGGGGGTCACCTACGAGCAGTACTTC. Translated, it gives CASSEGQGVTYEQYF.

The chain links TRBV4-2 to TRBJ2-3; TRBD2 matches 11 bases. The CDR3 spans 20 residues. The V gene's germline CDR1 is LGHNA and CDR2 YNFKEQ. V shed 0 bases and J 1 base; nucleotides not matched to a gene: 12. CDR3 sequence (DNA): TGTGCCAGCAGCCAAGAATTGCTGACTCAACTAGCGGGGGGCACAGATACGCAGTATTTT. Translation: CASSQELLTQLAGGTDTQYF.

The CDR3 DNA follows: TGTGCCAGCAGTGCAAATCCGGGACCGATGTACGAGCAGTACTTC. This sequence encodes CASSANPGPMYEQYF. The V and J genes are TRBV6-1 and TRBJ2-7; D might be TRBD1 or TRBD2, each matching 5 bases. The CDR3 spans 15 residues. With 4 bases removed from V and 4 bases from J, the gap between germline ends came to 17 bases. Germline CDR1 reads MNHNS; CDR2 reads SASEGT.